This entry features one TCR beta chain sequence. Its antigen is still unknown. The sample comes from a study of OX40 agonist ivuxolimab in advanced cancers. Study summary: The patients' treatment was ivuxolimab, an agonistic anti-OX40 (CD134) antibody. Partial responses occurred in Three dose-escalation patients, one with hepatocellular carcinoma and two with cutaneous melanoma. Every patient in dose escalation had hepatocellular carcinoma, melanoma, renal cell or head and neck cancer. Findings and limits, study-wide: Within 6 weeks, CD4+ and CD8+ blood T cells expanded clonally at 0.1 to 3.0 mg/kg.

TCRdb's table, derived via immunoSEQ multiplex PCR, lists solely in-frame clones and lacks some. The sample holds 40,000 to 60,000 clones, almost 90% seen once. The sequencing here drew on CD4+ or CD8+ T cells sorted from blood, taken in a trial of the OX40 agonist ivuxolimab. This TCR was recovered from an adult with an advanced solid tumor such as melanoma, head and neck, liver or kidney cancer.

CDR3 in amino acids: CASSERTGGQETQYF. The CDR3 coding sequence is TGTGCCAGCAGCGAACGGACAGGGGGCCAAGAGACCCAGTACTTC. The chain couples TRBV6-1 to TRBJ2-5, with 10 positions matching TRBD1. The germline gives CDR1 MNHNS, CDR2 SASEGT. There are 15 residues in the CDR3. J lost 1 base, V lost 6 bases, and 5 bases had no gene match.